The source of this TCR beta chain is a study of cytomegalovirus exposure and HLA in healthy donors. Study at large: Earlier work reported 117 million unique TCR beta sequences from 150 million to 200 million T cells.

Points on this clone: The target antigen is unknown.

Findings of the study overall: Researchers reported in a later analysis that a missense DCLRE1C variant was tied to TCR beta V- and J-gene trimming. The authors considered a cluster of highly shared sequence variants likely to be a sequencing artifact. Most CMV-associated TCR beta chains appeared HLA-restricted in a later analysis.

The PCR ran on 60 Vbeta and 13 Jbeta primers. Sequencing used immunoSEQ multiplex PCR; TCRdb keeps in-frame clones, though not all of them. The sample holds roughly 100,000 clones, approximately 77% seen once. The sequencing input was PBMCs. The clonotype was recovered from a male donor in good health and CMV-seropositive.

The CDR3 here is CASSRTGGQETQYF. The CDR3 DNA is TGTGCCAGTAGCCGTACAGGAGGGCAAGAGACCCAGTACTTC. This chain joins TRBV19 and TRBJ2-5; the D gene is possibly TRBD2 (6 bases). V shed 6 bases and J shed 2 bases, with 13 bases lying between them. Per germline, CDR1 LNHDA and CDR2 SQIVND (reference sequence). The CDR3 has 14 residues.